This T cell receptor beta chain was captured by sequencing in a study of shared clonotypes between healthy human individuals. CDR3 length: 13 residues. V shed 2 bases and J shed 3 bases, with 10 bases lying between them. Germline loops: CDR1 GTSNPN, CDR2 SVGIG (reference sequence). Turning to this clone: A far larger clone is one nucleotide away, so this likely arose from a read error.

Unsorted PBMC DNA was run through sequencing on ten immunoSEQ deep assay plates. TCRdb's copy holds only in-frame clones and misses some; the assay was immunoSEQ multiplex PCR. The sample contains 450,000 to 500,000 clones, about 82% of which appear only once. The TCR comes from a woman aged 40 to 55 in good health. Some clones in this sample may be carry-over from other donors' samples. The chain couples TRBV30 to TRBJ1-1; D is perhaps TRBD1 (6 bases). Sequencing was performed on PBMCs. CDR3 region: CAWSQNRDTEAFF. CDR3 nucleotides: TGTGCCTGGAGTCAAAACAGGGACACTGAAGCTTTCTTT.